This passage covers 10 T cell receptor beta chains from one sample sequenced in a study of graft-versus-host responses after intestinal transplantation. Data came from immunoSEQ multiplex PCR; TCRdb stores just in-frame clones and leaves some out. Of some 39,000 clones detected, around 95% appear once; the ten largest clones hold roughly 0.58%. Their antigens are not known. Sequencing used unstimulated CD8+ T cells sorted from spleen or lymph node cells, obtained before transplant. These receptors all come from a human donor who was the organ donor for an intestinal transplant.

This clone is a singleton in its sample. The chain is built from TRBV4-2 and TRBJ1-6, with D unclear. The V gene lost 1 base and the J gene lost 3 bases, with 13 bases spanning the gap. Germline V lookup: CDR1 LGHNA, CDR2 YNFKEQ. This CDR3 is built from 17 residues. Here the CDR3 DNA reads TGTGCCAGCAGCCAAGGTCAGTTGCGGGGCTATAATTCACCCCTCCACTTT. Protein product: CASSQGQLRGYNSPLHF.

The V gene is TRBV5-6, the J gene TRBJ1-2, with 8 bases fitting TRBD1. Germline CDR1 is SGHDT and CDR2 is YYEEEE. The CDR3 has 13 residues. Germline trimming cut 7 bases from V and 1 base from J; bases unmatched to any gene: 3. The chain's CDR3 is CASGQGLNYGYTF. CDR3 DNA sequence: TGTGCCAGCGGACAGGGTCTTAACTATGGCTACACCTTC.

This clone was seen a single time. Written as DNA, the CDR3 is TGTGCCAGCAGTGAAGGCACTTTCTCAGGCCTACCTTACAATGAGCAGTTCTTC. It is translated as CASSEGTFSGLPYNEQFF. The chain recombines TRBV2 with TRBJ2-1; D unresolved. This CDR3 has 18 residues. Trimming left V 1 base short and J 4 bases short, with 20 bases between. CDR1 SNHLY and CDR2 FYNNEI come from the germline V gene.

The V and J genes are TRBV19 and TRBJ1-1; 8 positions agree with TRBD1. Germline V gene lookup returns CDR1 LNHDA and CDR2 SQIVND (reference sequence). The CDR3 runs 11 residues. V was pared by 8 bases and J by 6 bases, with 2 bases of the junction left unmatched. In DNA form, the CDR3 reads TGTGCCAGTGGACAGGGAGCTGAAGCTTTCTTT. The encoded protein is CASGQGAEAFF.

This chain links TRBV5-4 with TRBJ2-7, with 10 bases matching TRBD2. J was trimmed by 5 bases and V by 4 bases; bases with no gene match: 3. Germline V gives CDR1 SGHNT, CDR2 YYREEE (reference sequence). The CDR3 totals 13 residues. CDR3 nucleotide sequence: TGTGCCAGCAGCCCCCTAGCGGGGGACGAGCAGTACTTC. Residues: CASSPLAGDEQYF.

V and J are TRBV4-1 and TRBJ1-2, with 11 bases fitting TRBD1. CDR3 size: 15 residues. The junction had 5 bases not matched to a gene; V was cut back by 2 bases and J by 6 bases. Germline V gene data show CDR1 as MGHRA and CDR2 as YSYEKL. CDR3 DNA: TGCGCCAGCAGCCAATGGACAGGGGGCTCTAATGGCTACACCTTC. Translating gives CASSQWTGGSNGYTF.

The CDR3 region has the DNA TGTGCCAGTGGGGCCGTCTCCTACGAGCAGTACTTC. Protein sequence: CASGAVSYEQYF. The chain combines TRBV27 with TRBJ2-7, with TRBD1 as a possible D gene (5 bases). V was shortened by 9 bases and J by 0 bases, with 9 bases between the two germline ends. Germline V lookup: CDR1 MNHEY, CDR2 SMNVEV (reference sequence). There are 12 residues in the CDR3.

This clone was seen a single time. This chain links TRBV15 with TRBJ2-1; D is perhaps TRBD1 (5 bases). Trimming shortened V by 1 base and J by 8 bases, and 6 bases separated the two germline ends. Germline V gene sequence: CDR1 LNHNV, CDR2 YYDKDF (reference sequence). The CDR3 consists of 12 residues. The CDR3 nucleotides are TGTGCCACCAGCAGAGTAGGGGATGAGCAGTTCTTC. This translates into CATSRVGDEQFF.

V is TRBV5-1 and J is TRBJ2-1, with 16 bases identical to TRBD2. The CDR3 contains 16 residues. The V segment lost 4 bases and the J segment 9 bases; nucleotides outside the gene matches: 7. CDR1 and CDR2 (germline): SGHRS, YFSETQ. CDR3 DNA: TGCGCCAGCAGCGGGACTAGCGGGGGGGCGTCGGGTGAGCAGTTCTTC. This gives the protein CASSGTSGGASGEQFF. The whole variable domain, filled in from reference TRBV5-1 and TRBJ2-1, reads KAGVTQTPRYLIKTRGQQVTLSCSPISGHRSVSWYQQTPGQGLQFLFEYFSETQRNKGNFPGRFSGRQFSNSRSEMNVSTLELGDSALYLCASSGTSGGASGEQFFGPGTRLTVL.

The chain links TRBV9 to TRBJ2-7, with unresolved D. Germline V gene lookup returns CDR1 SGDLS and CDR2 YYNGEE. CDR3 length: 14 amino acids. The germline V and J ends were trimmed by 0 bases and 0 bases, with 7 bases remaining between them. The CDR3 region has the DNA TGTGCCAGCAGCGTAGCAGGCGCCTCCTACGAGCAGTACTTC. It specifies CASSVAGASYEQYF.